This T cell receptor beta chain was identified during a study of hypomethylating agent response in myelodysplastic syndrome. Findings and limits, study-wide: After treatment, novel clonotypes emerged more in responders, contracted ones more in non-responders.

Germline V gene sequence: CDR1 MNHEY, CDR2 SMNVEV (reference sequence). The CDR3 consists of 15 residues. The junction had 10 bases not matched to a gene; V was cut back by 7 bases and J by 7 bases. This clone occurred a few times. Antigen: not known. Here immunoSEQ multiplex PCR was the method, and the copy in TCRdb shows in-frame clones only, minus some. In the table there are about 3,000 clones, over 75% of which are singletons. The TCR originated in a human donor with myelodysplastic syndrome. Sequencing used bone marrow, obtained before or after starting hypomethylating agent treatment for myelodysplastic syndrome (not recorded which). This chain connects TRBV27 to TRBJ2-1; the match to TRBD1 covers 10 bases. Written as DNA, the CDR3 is TGTGCCAGCACCCCCCGGGACAGGGGCCGGAATGAGCAGTTCTTC. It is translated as CASTPRDRGRNEQFF.